This T cell receptor (beta chain) was sequenced in a study of response to subunit inactivated influenza vaccine. TCRdb fed the RT-PCR reads into MiXCR, producing one record per CDR3 protein. Among 650,000 to 800,000 distinct CDR3 sequences listed, approximately 13% were seen once. Remarks on this clonotype: As yet, its antigen is unknown.

Germline loops: CDR1 LNHNV, CDR2 YYDKDF (reference sequence). V was clipped by 11 bases and J by 3 bases; unmatched bases: 14. The length of the CDR3 is 15 residues. Study-level findings and limits: Authors suggested each seasonal flu vaccination may recruit only limited numbers of new T cells.

The source material was PBMCs from blood, sampled 14 to 15 days before vaccination. The rearrangement links TRBV15 to TRBJ2-3, with 7 bases lining up with TRBD2. This receptor was identified in a man between 45 and 60 years old who received an inactivated influenza vaccine. The CDR3 nucleotides are TGTGCCTACTCGAGGAGCGGGCGGGGGACAGATACGCAGTATTTT. As protein: CAYSRSGRGTDTQYF.